One and the same sample provided the 13 T cell receptor beta chains below, sequenced in a study of blood T cell repertoires in COVID-19. Clones were sequenced by immunoSEQ multiplex PCR, and TCRdb holds only the in-frame ones, with some missing. The sample includes 300,000 to 400,000 clones, about nine tenths seen only once; the top ten take more than 5.5%. The source material was peripheral blood. The origin of the receptors is a woman in her 70s with COVID-19, enrolled during active disease.

This clone has only a few counts. This chain connects TRBV29-1 to TRBJ1-2; maybe TRBD1 (5 bases). The ends were cut back, 6 bases at V and 7 bases at J, with 12 bases in the middle. The germline gives CDR1 SQVTM, CDR2 ANQGSEA. The CDR3 is 11 residues long. The CDR3 spells CSVWGDRGYTF. The CDR3 DNA reads TGCAGCGTGTGGGGGGACCGTGGCTACACCTTC.

The chain joins TRBV28 to TRBJ1-6, with D perhaps TRBD1 (5 bases). Germline assignment: CDR1 MDHEN and CDR2 SYDVKM. The CDR3 totals 14 residues. V lost 7 bases to trimming and J lost 7 bases, with 14 bases between them. The CDR3 region has the DNA TGTGCCAGCAACGGGGGAGGAAAGAATTCACCCCTCCACTTT. As protein: CASNGGGKNSPLHF.

CDR3 nucleotide sequence: TGCGCCAGCAGCCATTTCCGGGACAGAAATCAGCCCCAGCATTTT. Its translation: CASSHFRDRNQPQHF. The V call is TRBV4-1, the J call TRBJ1-5; 7 bases map to TRBD1. The CDR3 contains 15 residues. Losses at the gene ends were 3 bases for V and 4 bases for J; bases not matched to a gene: 6. Germline values: CDR1 MGHRA, CDR2 YSYEKL.

The chain is built from TRBV2 and TRBJ1-2, with 7 nucleotides matching TRBD1. CDR1 and CDR2 from the germline V gene are SNHLY and FYNNEI. Trimming took 7 bases from V and 2 from J; bases not matched to a gene: 4. The CDR3 length is 13 residues. The DNA of the CDR3 is TGTGCCAGCATCCAACAGGGGAACTATGGCTACACCTTC. Its protein product is CASIQQGNYGYTF. Full variable domain (outside the CDR3, taken from reference TRBV2 and TRBJ1-2): EPEVTQTPSHQVTQMGQEVILRCVPISNHLYFYWYRQILGQKVEFLVSFYNNEISEKSEIFDDQFSVERPDGSNFTLKIRSTKLEDSAMYFCASIQQGNYGYTFGSGTRLTVV.

This chain connects TRBV7-9 to TRBJ1-1; D uncertain. This CDR3 contains 16 residues. The germline V gene encodes CDR1 SEHNR and CDR2 FQNEAQ (reference sequence). V was pared by 8 bases and J by 0 bases, with 19 bases between. The CDR3 DNA is TGTGCCAGCCTAAGAGATCTCGACTTCATGAACACTGAAGCTTTCTTT. Protein: CASLRDLDFMNTEAFF.

The chain recombines TRBV4-1 with TRBJ2-3; a possible D gene is TRBD1 (5 bases). The V and J ends lost 1 base and 6 bases respectively, with 11 bases between them. This CDR3 comprises 14 residues. Germline V gene lookup returns CDR1 MGHRA and CDR2 YSYEKL. The CDR3 sequence: CASSQAWGPDTQYF. The CDR3, as DNA: TGCGCCAGCAGCCAAGCGTGGGGCCCGGATACGCAGTATTTT.

This chain links TRBV5-6 with TRBJ1-2, with D possibly matching TRBD1 (6 bases). Trimming removed 2 bases from V and 4 bases from J, with 12 bases in between. Germline CDR1 and CDR2: SGHDT and YYEEEE. There are 14 residues in the CDR3. The CDR3: CASSLGGPVYGYTF. The CDR3 bases are TGTGCCAGCAGCTTAGGGGGTCCCGTCTATGGCTACACCTTC.

This clone has only a few counts. This chain uses TRBV2 with TRBJ1-5, with D possibly being TRBD1 (6 bases). The CDR3 sequence is 14 residues long. Deletions cut 4 bases from V and 7 bases from J, with 14 bases between. Looked up from germline, CDR1 is SNHLY and CDR2 is FYNNEI. This CDR3 is CASSGGGAEQPQHF. DNA of the CDR3: TGTGCCAGCAGTGGAGGGGGGGCAGAACAGCCCCAGCATTTT.

The V gene is TRBV18, the J gene TRBJ1-1; the match to TRBD1 covers 9 bases. The CDR3 runs to 15 residues. The junction had 9 bases not matched to a gene; V was cut back by 6 bases and J by 4 bases. The germline V gene has CDR1 KGHSH and CDR2 LQKENI. CDR3 protein: CASSLQGARSTEAFF. DNA of the CDR3: TGTGCCAGCTCCTTACAGGGGGCGAGAAGCACTGAAGCTTTCTTT.

Only one count was recorded for this clone. V usage is TRBV6-5 and J usage is TRBJ1-4, with no clear D. The CDR3 loop spans 14 amino acids. The germline CDR1 and CDR2 sequences are MNHEY and SVGAGI. V gave up 6 bases and J gave up 4 bases, with 12 bases separating them. The CDR3 reads CASRVAGSNEKLFF. CDR3 coding DNA: TGTGCCAGCAGGGTAGCCGGAAGTAATGAAAAACTGTTTTTT.

The chain carries TRBV27 and TRBJ1-2, with D possibly TRBD1 on 5 matching bases. The CDR3 extends over 13 amino acids. CDR1 MNHEY and CDR2 SMNVEV come from the germline V gene (reference sequence). Trimming pared 7 bases from V and 5 bases from J, leaving 14 bases between. The DNA for the CDR3 is TGTGCCAGCACAGAGACGGACATGTATGGCTACACCTTC. It encodes CASTETDMYGYTF.

The CDR3 DNA reads TGTGCCTGGAGTCACGGCGGCTTCCAAGAGACCCAGTACTTC. Amino acids: CAWSHGGFQETQYF. V and J are TRBV30 and TRBJ2-5; no reliable D call. The V and J ends lost 2 bases and 1 base respectively, with 11 bases between them. Germline V lookup: CDR1 GTSNPN, CDR2 SVGIG (reference sequence). CDR3 size: 14 residues.

The chain employs TRBV5-8 and TRBJ2-7; 9 bases map to TRBD1. The length of the CDR3 is 16 residues. Trimming took 2 bases from V and 0 from J; bases not matched to a gene: 6. Germline V CDR1 and CDR2: SGHTS, YDEGEE. CDR3 loop: CASSFDGTGSSYEQYF. The CDR3, as DNA: TGTGCCAGCAGCTTTGATGGGACAGGGAGCTCCTACGAGCAGTACTTC.